This TCR beta chain was identified in a study of blood T cell repertoires in COVID-19. Study at large: The samples span acute and convalescent COVID-19 from the United States, Italy and Spain. PBMCs, B-cell-depleted T cells, or T cells were the source of the cDNA or gDNA that made up the material.

The protocol was immunoSEQ multiplex PCR, while the TCRdb copy is restricted to in-frame clones and leaves out a portion. The sample comprises roughly 15,000 clones, 92% of which are singletons, and roughly 8.2% rests with the top ten. Germline values: CDR1 SGHNT, CDR2 YENEEA. The CDR3 contains 12 residues when both ends are counted. About this clone: Lacking the conserved final phenylalanine or tryptophan, this CDR3 likely reflects a read error. No DNA is shown, since the ends of the CDR3 on it are uncertain; the CDR3 is the one TCRdb lists.

The origin of this receptor is a human donor with active COVID-19. The donor label of this sample is uncertain. Input material: peripheral blood. J is TRBJ1-4 and V is TRBV11-3; the DNA was not compared with TRBD1, the D call given in the table. CDR3: CASSLRDSLVMV.